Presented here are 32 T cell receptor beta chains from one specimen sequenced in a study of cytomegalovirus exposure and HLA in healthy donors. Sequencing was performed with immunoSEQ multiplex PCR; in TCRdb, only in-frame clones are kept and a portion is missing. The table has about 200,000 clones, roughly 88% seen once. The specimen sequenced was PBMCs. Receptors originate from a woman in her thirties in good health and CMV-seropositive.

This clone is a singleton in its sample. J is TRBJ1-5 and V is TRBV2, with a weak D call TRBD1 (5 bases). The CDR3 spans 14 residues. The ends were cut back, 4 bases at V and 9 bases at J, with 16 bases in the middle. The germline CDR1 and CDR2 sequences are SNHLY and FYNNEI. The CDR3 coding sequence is TGTGCCAGCAGTGTTGCGTCCGGGGGACGGCCCCAGCATTTT. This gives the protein CASSVASGGRPQHF.

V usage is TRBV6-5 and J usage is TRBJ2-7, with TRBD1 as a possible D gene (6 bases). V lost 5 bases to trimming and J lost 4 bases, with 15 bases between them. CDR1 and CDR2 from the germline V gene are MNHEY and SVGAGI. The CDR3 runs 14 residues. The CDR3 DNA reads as TGTGCCAGCAGTCCAACTCTGGGGGCGTACGAGCAGTACTTC. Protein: CASSPTLGAYEQYF.

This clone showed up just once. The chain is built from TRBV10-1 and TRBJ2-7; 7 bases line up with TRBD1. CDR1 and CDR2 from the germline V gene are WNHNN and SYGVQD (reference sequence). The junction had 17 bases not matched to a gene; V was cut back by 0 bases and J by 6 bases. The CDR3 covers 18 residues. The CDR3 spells CASSESKGQSLLPGEQYF. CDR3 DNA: TGCGCCAGCAGTGAGTCGAAGGGACAGAGCCTACTACCTGGCGAGCAGTACTTC.

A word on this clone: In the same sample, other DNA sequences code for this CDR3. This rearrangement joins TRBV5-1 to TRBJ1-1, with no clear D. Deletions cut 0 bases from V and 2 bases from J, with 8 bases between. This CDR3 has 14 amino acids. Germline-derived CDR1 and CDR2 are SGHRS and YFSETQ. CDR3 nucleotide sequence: TGCGCCAGCAGCTTGGTACGGGGAAACACTGAAGCTTTCTTT. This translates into CASSLVRGNTEAFF.

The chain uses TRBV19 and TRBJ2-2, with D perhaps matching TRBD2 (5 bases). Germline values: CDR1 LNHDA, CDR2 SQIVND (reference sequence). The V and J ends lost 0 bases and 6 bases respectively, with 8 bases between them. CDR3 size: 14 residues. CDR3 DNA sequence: TGTGCCAGTAGTATAGATCCGAGGGCCGGGGAGCTGTTTTTT. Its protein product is CASSIDPRAGELFF. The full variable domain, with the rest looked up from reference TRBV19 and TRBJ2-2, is DGGITQSPKYLFRKEGQNVTLSCEQNLNHDAMYWYRQDPGQGLRLIYYSQIVNDFQKGDIAEGYSVSREKKESFPLTVTSAQKNPTAFYLCASSIDPRAGELFFGEGSRLTVL.

CDR3 sequence reads: CASRVPGYRYTF. The CDR3 nucleotides read TGTGCCAGTAGAGTTCCAGGGTATCGCTACACCTTC. V and J are TRBV19 and TRBJ1-2, with D possibly being TRBD1 (5 bases). CDR3 length: 12 residues. The V end lost 6 bases, the J end lost 9 bases, and 14 bases lay between the germline ends. Germline CDR1 and CDR2: LNHDA and SQIVND (reference sequence).

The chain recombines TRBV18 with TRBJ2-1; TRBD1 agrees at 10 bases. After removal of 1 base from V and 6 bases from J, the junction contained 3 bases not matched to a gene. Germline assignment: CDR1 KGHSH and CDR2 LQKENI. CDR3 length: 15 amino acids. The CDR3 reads CASSPLWTGGNEQFF. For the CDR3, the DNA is TGTGCCAGCTCACCACTCTGGACAGGGGGCAATGAGCAGTTCTTC.

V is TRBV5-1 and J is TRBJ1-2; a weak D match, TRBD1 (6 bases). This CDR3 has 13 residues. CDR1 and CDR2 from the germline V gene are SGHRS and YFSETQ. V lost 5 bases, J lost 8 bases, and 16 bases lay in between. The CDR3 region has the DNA TGCGCCAGCAGTCCGACAGGTGCCGGCGGCTACACCTTC. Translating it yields CASSPTGAGGYTF. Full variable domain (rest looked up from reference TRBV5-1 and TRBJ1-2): KAGVTQTPRYLIKTRGQQVTLSCSPISGHRSVSWYQQTPGQGLQFLFEYFSETQRNKGNFPGRFSGRQFSNSRSEMNVSTLELGDSALYLCASSPTGAGGYTFGSGTRLTVV.

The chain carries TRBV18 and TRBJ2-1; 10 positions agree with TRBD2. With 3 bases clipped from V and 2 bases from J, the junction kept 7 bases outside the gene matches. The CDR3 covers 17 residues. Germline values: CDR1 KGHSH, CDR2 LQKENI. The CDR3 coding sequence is TGTGCCAGCTCACCTAAAACCGGGACTAGCGCCTACAATGAGCAGTTCTTC. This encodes CASSPKTGTSAYNEQFF. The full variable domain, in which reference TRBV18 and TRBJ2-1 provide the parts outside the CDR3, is NAGVMQNPRHLVRRRGQEARLRCSPMKGHSHVYWYRQLPEEGLKFMVYLQKENIIDESGMPKERFSAEFPKEGPSILRIQQVVRGDSAAYFCASSPKTGTSAYNEQFFGPGTRLTVL.

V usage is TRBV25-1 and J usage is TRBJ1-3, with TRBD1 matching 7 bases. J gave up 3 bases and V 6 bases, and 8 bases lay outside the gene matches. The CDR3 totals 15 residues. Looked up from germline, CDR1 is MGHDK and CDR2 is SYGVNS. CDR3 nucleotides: TGTGCCAGCAGCGTCGACAGGGTGGGTGGAAACACCATATATTTT. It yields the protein CASSVDRVGGNTIYF.

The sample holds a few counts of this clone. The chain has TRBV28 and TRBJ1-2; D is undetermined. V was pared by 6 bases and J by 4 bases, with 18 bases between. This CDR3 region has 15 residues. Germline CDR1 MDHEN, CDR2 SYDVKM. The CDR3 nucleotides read TGTGCCAGCAGGCCCCTCGGAGAGATGGTCTATGGCTACACCTTC. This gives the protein CASRPLGEMVYGYTF.

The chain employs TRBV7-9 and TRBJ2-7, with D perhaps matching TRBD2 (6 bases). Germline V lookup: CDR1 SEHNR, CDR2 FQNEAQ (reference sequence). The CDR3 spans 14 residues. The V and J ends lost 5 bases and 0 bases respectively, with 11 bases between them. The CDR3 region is CASSLSGLSYEQYF. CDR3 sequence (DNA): TGTGCCAGCAGCCTGAGCGGGCTCTCCTACGAGCAGTACTTC.

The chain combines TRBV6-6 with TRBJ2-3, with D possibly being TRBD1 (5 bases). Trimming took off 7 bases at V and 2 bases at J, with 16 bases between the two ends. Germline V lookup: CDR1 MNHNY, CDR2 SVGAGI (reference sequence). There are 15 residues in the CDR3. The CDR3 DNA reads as TGTGCCAGCACTCAGGGCGTCTCCCTCACAGATACGCAGTATTTT. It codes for CASTQGVSLTDTQYF.

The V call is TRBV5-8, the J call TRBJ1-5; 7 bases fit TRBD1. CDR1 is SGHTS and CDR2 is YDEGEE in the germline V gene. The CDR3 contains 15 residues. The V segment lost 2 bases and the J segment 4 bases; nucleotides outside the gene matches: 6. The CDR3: CASSLHRGRNQPQHF. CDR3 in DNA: TGTGCCAGCAGCTTACACAGGGGAAGGAATCAGCCCCAGCATTTT. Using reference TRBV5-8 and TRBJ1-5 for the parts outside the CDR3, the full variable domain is EAGVTQSPTHLIKTRGQQATLRCSPISGHTSVYWYQQALGLGLQFLLWYDEGEERNRGNFPPRFSGRQFPNYSSELNVNALELEDSALYLCASSLHRGRNQPQHFGDGTRLSIL.

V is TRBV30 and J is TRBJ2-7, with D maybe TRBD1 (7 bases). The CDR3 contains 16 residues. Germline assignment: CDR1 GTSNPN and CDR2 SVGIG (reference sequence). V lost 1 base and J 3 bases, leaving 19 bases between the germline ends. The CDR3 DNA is TGTGCCTGGAGTGGAGGGAGCTCAGGGGGGTACTACGAGCAGTACTTC. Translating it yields CAWSGGSSGGYYEQYF.

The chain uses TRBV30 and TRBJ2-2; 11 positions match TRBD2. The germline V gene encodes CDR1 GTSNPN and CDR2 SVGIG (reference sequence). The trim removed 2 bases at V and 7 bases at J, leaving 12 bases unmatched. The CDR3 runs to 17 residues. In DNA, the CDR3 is TGTGCCTGGAGTCCCGGCGTACTAGCGGGAGTTCACGGGGAGCTGTTTTTT. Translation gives CAWSPGVLAGVHGELFF. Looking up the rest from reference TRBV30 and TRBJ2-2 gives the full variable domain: SQTIHQWPATLVQPVGSPLSLECTVEGTSNPNLYWYRQAAGRGLQLLFYSVGIGQISSEVPQNLSASRPQDRQFILSSKKLLLSDSGFYLCAWSPGVLAGVHGELFFGEGSRLTVL.

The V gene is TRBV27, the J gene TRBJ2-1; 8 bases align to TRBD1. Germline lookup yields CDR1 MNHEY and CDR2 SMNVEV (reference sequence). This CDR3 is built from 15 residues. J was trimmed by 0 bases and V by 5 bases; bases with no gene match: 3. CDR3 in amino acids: CASSVGQVSYNEQFF. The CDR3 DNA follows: TGTGCCAGCAGTGTGGGACAGGTCTCCTACAATGAGCAGTTCTTC.

CDR3 protein: CATSRDLGDQETQYF. CDR3 sequence (DNA): TGTGCCACCAGCAGAGATCTAGGGGATCAAGAGACCCAGTACTTC. The chain couples TRBV15 to TRBJ2-5, with TRBD1 as a possible D gene (5 bases). Trimming stripped 0 bases from V and 2 bases from J, with 10 bases between. There are 15 residues in the CDR3. CDR1 LNHNV and CDR2 YYDKDF come from the germline V gene (reference sequence).

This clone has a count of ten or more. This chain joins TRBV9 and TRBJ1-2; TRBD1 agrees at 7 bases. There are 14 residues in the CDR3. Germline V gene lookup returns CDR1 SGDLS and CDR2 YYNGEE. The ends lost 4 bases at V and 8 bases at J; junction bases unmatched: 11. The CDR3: CASSRTGTVWGYTF. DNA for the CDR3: TGTGCCAGCAGCAGGACCGGGACAGTGTGGGGCTACACCTTC.

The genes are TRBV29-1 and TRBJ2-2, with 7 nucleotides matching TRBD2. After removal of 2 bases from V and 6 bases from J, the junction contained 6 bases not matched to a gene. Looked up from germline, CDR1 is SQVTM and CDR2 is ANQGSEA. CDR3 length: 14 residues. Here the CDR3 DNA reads TGCAGCGTTGAAAGGAGGGGAGGGCCCGGGGAGCTGTTTTTT. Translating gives CSVERRGGPGELFF.

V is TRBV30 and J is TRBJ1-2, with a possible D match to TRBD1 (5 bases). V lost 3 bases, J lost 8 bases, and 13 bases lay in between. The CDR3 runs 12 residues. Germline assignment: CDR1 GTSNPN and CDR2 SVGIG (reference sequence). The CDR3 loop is CAWSDSGWGYTF. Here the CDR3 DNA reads TGTGCCTGGAGCGACTCAGGGTGGGGCTACACCTTC. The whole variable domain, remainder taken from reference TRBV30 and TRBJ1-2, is SQTIHQWPATLVQPVGSPLSLECTVEGTSNPNLYWYRQAAGRGLQLLFYSVGIGQISSEVPQNLSASRPQDRQFILSSKKLLLSDSGFYLCAWSDSGWGYTFGSGTRLTVV.

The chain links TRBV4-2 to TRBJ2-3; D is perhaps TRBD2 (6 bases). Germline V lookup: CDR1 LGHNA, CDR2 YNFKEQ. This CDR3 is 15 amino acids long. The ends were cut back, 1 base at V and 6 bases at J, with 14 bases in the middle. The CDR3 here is CASSQVAGGGDTQYF. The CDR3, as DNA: TGTGCCAGCAGCCAAGTTGCGGGTGGAGGGGATACGCAGTATTTT.

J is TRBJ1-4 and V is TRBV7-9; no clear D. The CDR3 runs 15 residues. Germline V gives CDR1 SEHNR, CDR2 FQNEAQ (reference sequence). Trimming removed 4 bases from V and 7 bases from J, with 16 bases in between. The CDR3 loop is CASSSIWESREKLFF. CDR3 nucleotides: TGTGCCAGCAGCTCTATATGGGAGTCTCGTGAAAAACTGTTTTTT.

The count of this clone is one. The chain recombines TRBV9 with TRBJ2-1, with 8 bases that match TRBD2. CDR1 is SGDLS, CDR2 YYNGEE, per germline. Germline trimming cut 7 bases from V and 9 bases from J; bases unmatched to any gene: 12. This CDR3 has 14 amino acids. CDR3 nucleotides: TGTGCCAGCTCCGGGGGGGGGCCAATACGTGAGCAGTTCTTC. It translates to CASSGGGPIREQFF.

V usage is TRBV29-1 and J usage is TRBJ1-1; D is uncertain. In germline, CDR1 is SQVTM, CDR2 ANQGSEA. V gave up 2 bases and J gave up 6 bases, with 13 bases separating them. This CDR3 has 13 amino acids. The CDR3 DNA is TGCAGCGTTGAATCTATTCTGGGAGCTGAAGCTTTCTTT. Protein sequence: CSVESILGAEAFF.

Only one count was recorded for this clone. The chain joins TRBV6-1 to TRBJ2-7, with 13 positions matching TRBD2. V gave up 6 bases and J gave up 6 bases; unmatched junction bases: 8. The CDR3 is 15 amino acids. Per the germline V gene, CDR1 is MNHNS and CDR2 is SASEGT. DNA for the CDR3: TGTGCCAGCAGGACTACTAGCGGGAGGGAACGCGAGCAGTACTTC. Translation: CASRTTSGREREQYF.

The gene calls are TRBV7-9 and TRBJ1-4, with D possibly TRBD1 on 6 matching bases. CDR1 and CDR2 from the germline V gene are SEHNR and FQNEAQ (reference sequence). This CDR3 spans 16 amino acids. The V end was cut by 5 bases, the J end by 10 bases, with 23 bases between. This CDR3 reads CASSPEFSGGSVKLFF. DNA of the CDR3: TGTGCCAGCAGCCCCGAGTTTAGTGGGGGCTCTGTAAAACTGTTTTTT.

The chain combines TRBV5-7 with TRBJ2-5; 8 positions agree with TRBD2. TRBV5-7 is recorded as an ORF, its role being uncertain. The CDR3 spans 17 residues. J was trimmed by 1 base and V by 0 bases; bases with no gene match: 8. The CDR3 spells CASSLAAASGRQETQYF. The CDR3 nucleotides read TGTGCCAGCAGCTTGGCCGCGGCTAGCGGGCGCCAAGAGACCCAGTACTTC.

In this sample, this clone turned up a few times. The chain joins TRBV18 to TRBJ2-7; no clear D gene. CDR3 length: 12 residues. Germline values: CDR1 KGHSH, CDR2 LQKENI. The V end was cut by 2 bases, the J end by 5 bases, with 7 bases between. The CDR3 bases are TGTGCCAGCTCACCAAACTCTGACGAGCAGTACTTC. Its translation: CASSPNSDEQYF. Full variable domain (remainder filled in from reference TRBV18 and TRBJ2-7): NAGVMQNPRHLVRRRGQEARLRCSPMKGHSHVYWYRQLPEEGLKFMVYLQKENIIDESGMPKERFSAEFPKEGPSILRIQQVVRGDSAAYFCASSPNSDEQYFGPGTRLTVT.

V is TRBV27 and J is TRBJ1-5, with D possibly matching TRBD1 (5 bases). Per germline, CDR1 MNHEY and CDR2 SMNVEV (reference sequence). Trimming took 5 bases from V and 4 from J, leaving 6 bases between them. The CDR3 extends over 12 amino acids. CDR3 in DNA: TGTGCCAGCAGTAACAGGAATCAGCCCCAGCATTTT. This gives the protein CASSNRNQPQHF.

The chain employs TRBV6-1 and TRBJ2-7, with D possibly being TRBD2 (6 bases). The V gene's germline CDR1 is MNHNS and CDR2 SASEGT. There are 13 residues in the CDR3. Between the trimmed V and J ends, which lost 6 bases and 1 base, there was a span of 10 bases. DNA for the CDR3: TGTGCCAGCAGGGGGGGAGCATCCTACGAGCAGTACTTC. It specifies CASRGGASYEQYF.

The CDR3 DNA follows: TGCGCCAGCAGCTCGGACACAGGGAGTGGAAACACCATATATTTT. This encodes CASSSDTGSGNTIYF. The V and J genes are TRBV5-1 and TRBJ1-3; possibly TRBD1 for D (6 bases). The CDR3 spans 15 residues. Germline CDR1 SGHRS, CDR2 YFSETQ. The V end was cut by 3 bases, the J end by 3 bases, with 13 bases between.